The 7 T cell receptor beta chains below all came from one sample that was sequenced in a study of blood T cell repertoires in COVID-19. TCRdb's table, derived via immunoSEQ multiplex PCR, lists solely in-frame clones and lacks some. The sample shows around 400,000 clones, 75% to 90% of them seen only once. Sequenced sample: PBMCs or T cells enriched from blood (not recorded which). The source is a woman aged 45 to 65 who had recovered from COVID-19.

This clone was observed a single time. V gene TRBV18 combines with J gene TRBJ1-1; possible D gene TRBD1, 5 bases. Germline V gene sequence: CDR1 KGHSH, CDR2 LQKENI. The CDR3 is 18 amino acids. Trimming took 1 base from V and 0 from J, leaving 18 bases between them. The CDR3 region is CASSPQGRAGYMNTEAFF. The CDR3 DNA reads as TGTGCCAGCTCACCACAGGGCAGGGCGGGGTACATGAACACTGAAGCTTTCTTT.

The genes are TRBV11-3 and TRBJ1-2, with 10 bases identical to TRBD1. The germline gives CDR1 SGHNT, CDR2 YENEEA. This CDR3 is 16 amino acids long. V shed 1 base and J 6 bases; nucleotides not matched to a gene: 8. The CDR3 protein is CASSLGSGTGENGYTF. CDR3 nucleotide sequence: TGTGCCAGCAGCTTAGGATCCGGGACAGGGGAAAATGGCTACACCTTC.

The CDR3 reads CASSQVTGGLSEAFF. In DNA form, the CDR3 reads TGCGCCAGCAGCCAAGTCACAGGGGGCCTGTCTGAAGCTTTCTTT. V gene TRBV4-1 combines with J gene TRBJ1-1; 9 bases agree with TRBD1. The length of the CDR3 is 15 residues. The germline V gene has CDR1 MGHRA and CDR2 YSYEKL. The V segment lost 1 base and the J segment 6 bases; nucleotides outside the gene matches: 6.

V usage is TRBV6-5 and J usage is TRBJ2-5; D unresolved. CDR3 length equals 14 residues. V was pared by 8 bases and J by 1 base, with 14 bases between. Germline CDR1 is MNHEY and CDR2 is SVGAGI. The CDR3 DNA reads TGTGCCAGCCCTATCCCTCCTCTCCAAGAGACCCAGTACTTC. Translated: CASPIPPLQETQYF.

The gene calls are TRBV9 and TRBJ1-1; D is uncertain. Trimming removed 4 bases at V and 13 bases at J, with 17 bases between. The V gene's germline CDR1 is SGDLS and CDR2 YYNGEE. CDR3 length equals 12 residues. The CDR3 DNA follows: TGTGCCAGCAGCTATCCAGGAACCAAGGTTTTCTTT. Protein sequence: CASSYPGTKVFF.

The chain employs TRBV20-1 and TRBJ2-1; D is unclear. Germline lookup yields CDR1 DFQATT and CDR2 SNEGSKA (reference sequence). The CDR3 consists of 11 residues. With 5 bases removed from V and 3 bases from J, the gap between germline ends came to 5 bases. CDR3 in DNA: TGCAGTGCTTATAGCTACAATGAGCAGTTCTTC. This encodes CSAYSYNEQFF.

The chain couples TRBV5-1 to TRBJ2-7, with D possibly matching TRBD2 (6 bases). Germline V gene sequence: CDR1 SGHRS, CDR2 YFSETQ. Trimming removed 4 bases from V and 0 bases from J, with 14 bases in between. This CDR3 has 15 amino acids. The CDR3 reads CASSPELASSYEQYF. As DNA, the CDR3 is TGCGCCAGCAGCCCAGAACTAGCATCCTCCTACGAGCAGTACTTC.